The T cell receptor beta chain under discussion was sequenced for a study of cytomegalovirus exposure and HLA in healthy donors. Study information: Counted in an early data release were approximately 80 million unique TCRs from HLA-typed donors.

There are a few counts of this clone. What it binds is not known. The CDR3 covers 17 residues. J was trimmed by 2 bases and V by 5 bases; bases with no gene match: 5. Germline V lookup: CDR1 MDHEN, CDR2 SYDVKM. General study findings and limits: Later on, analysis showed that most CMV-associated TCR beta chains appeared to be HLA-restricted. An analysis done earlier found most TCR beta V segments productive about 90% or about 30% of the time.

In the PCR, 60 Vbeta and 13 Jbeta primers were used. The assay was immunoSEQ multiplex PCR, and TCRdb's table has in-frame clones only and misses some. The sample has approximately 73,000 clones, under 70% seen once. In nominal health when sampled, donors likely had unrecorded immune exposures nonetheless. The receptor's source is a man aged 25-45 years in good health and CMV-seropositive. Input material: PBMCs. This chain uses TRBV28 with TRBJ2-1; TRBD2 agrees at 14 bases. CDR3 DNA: TGTGCCAGCAGTCGCGGGACTAGCGGGGGACCCTACAATGAGCAGTTCTTC. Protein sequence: CASSRGTSGGPYNEQFF.